These T cell receptor beta chains were read from a single sample in a study of OX40 agonist ivuxolimab in advanced cancers. Assay used: immunoSEQ multiplex PCR; TCRdb lists only in-frame clones, some missing. This table holds approximately 17,000 clones, approximately 78% found once. This specimen consisted of CD4+ or CD8+ T cells sorted from blood, obtained in a trial of the OX40 agonist ivuxolimab. These receptors were taken from an adult with an advanced solid tumor such as melanoma, head and neck, liver or kidney cancer. CDR3s leave out the opening cysteine and the closing phenylalanine or tryptophan. D genes are given only for firm matches.

CDR3aa	d_gene	v_gene
ASSIDRQGRNIQY	-	TRBV19
ASSPEVGGGGILGT	-	TRBV7-9
ASSGRLAGTYNEQF	TRBD2	TRBV6-1
ATSREGSLSEQY	-	TRBV15
ASRWRAGYEQY	-	TRBV5-1
SVIGLAGMVNTQY	TRBD2	TRBV29-1
ASSVRANTEAF	-	TRBV2
ASSLERAGRTTGELF	-	TRBV5-1
ASATGVAIQY	TRBD1	TRBV28
ASSVEVGGTYEQY	-	TRBV9
ASSDNPGQTYNEQF	TRBD1	TRBV6-4
ATSGPYSNQPQH	-	TRBV28
ASGRTEAF	-	TRBV6-9
ASSYSRQGDTDTQY	TRBD1	TRBV16
ASSLISGSSGRSYNEQF	TRBD2	TRBV5-1
ASSLELPGIMSGELF	-	TRBV7-6
ASSQVKDTEAF	-	TRBV4-1
SALDYYNEQF	-	TRBV29-1
ASSGGSLSAGANVLT	-	TRBV6-1
ASSPWGVQPQH	-	TRBV27
ASSLERAKNIQY	-	TRBV18
ASSDRRSWDSGYT	-	TRBV19
ASSSQRPSTDTQY	-	TRBV19
ASSAQGVNTTY	-	TRBV2
ASSSGDRVRKGESKNIQY	TRBD1	TRBV7-8
ASSKTGYEQY	-	TRBV11-3
ASSSPGLHSGNTIY	-	TRBV7-9
ASSQLRGTKETQY	-	TRBV7-6
ASSLAGAETQY	-	TRBV7-2
SARGGGNVLT	TRBD2	TRBV29-1
ASSEGGNTGELF	-	TRBV6-4
ASSLNFNSGTADGYT	TRBD1	TRBV5-1
ASSYSILAGVYEQY	TRBD2	TRBV6-6
ASSANFGNTEAF	-	TRBV2
ASSLGQPSGTQY	-	TRBV7-2
AFREGPAGELF	TRBD2	TRBV5-4
ASSGREIGELF	-	TRBV2
ASSSVRESFSPLH	-	TRBV11-2
ASSLVVSGPSNEQY	-	TRBV7-6
AIGQDRGQDGYT	TRBD1	TRBV10-3
ASSQPGQGKHEQY	TRBD1	TRBV4-1
ASSPRQGPNEKLF	TRBD1	TRBV27
ASSLVIAGTYNEQF	TRBD2	TRBV5-8
AWSSGQGNEKLF	TRBD1	TRBV30
ASTPEGARQVYGYT	-	TRBV28
ASSLGRDYEQY	-	TRBV5-1
ASRPLKGQGKLAGSQETQY	-	TRBV2
ASKGGTTEAF	-	TRBV19
ASSLLAGEGSKF	-	TRBV21-1
ATQRLAGGEQY	TRBD2	TRBV28
ASSQERRNEQF	-	TRBV4-3
ASSVRRDTDTQY	-	TRBV2
ASSPSRGQPQH	-	TRBV27
ASSHLGSNTEAF	-	TRBV4-1